The 25 T cell receptor beta chains below were found in one sample sequenced in a study of blood T cell repertoires in COVID-19. Generated by immunoSEQ multiplex PCR, the TCRdb table keeps only in-frame clones and is missing some. The top ten clones hold about 2.7% of a sample with approximately 340,000 clones, 80% to 90% of them seen once. The sample taken for sequencing was peripheral blood. The source is a man aged 25-40 years with active or convalescent COVID-19.

This clone has a count of ten or more. The chain carries TRBV11-1 and TRBJ2-6; TRBD1 agrees at 9 bases. Looked up from germline, CDR1 is SGHAT and CDR2 is FQDESV (reference sequence). With V trimmed by 8 bases and J by 3 bases, 2 bases remained unmatched. The CDR3 has 14 residues. CDR3 residues: CASRDRDGANVLTF. In DNA, the CDR3 is TGTGCCAGCCGGGACAGGGATGGGGCCAACGTCCTGACTTTC.

This chain links TRBV3-1 (or the pseudogene TRBV3-2) with TRBJ1-2, with D unresolved. This CDR3 is 14 amino acids long. V was pared by 0 bases and J by 4 bases, with 9 bases between. Germline CDR1 LGHDT, CDR2 YNNKEL (reference sequence). CDR3 coding DNA: TGTGCCAGCAGCCAAGATAGGCGCGGCTATGGCTACACCTTC. It translates to CASSQDRRGYGYTF.

The chain links TRBV7-6 to TRBJ2-1, with 9 bases matching TRBD1. The CDR3 runs 15 residues. Per germline, CDR1 SGHVS and CDR2 FNYEAQ. Germline trimming cut 3 bases from V and 8 bases from J; bases unmatched to any gene: 8. The CDR3 DNA follows: TGTGCCAGCAGCTTTTTGGACAGGGGATGGGATGAGCAGTTCTTC. It encodes CASSFLDRGWDEQFF.

This chain joins TRBV7-9 and TRBJ1-4; D possibly corresponds to TRBD1 (6 bases). The length of the CDR3 is 16 residues. Trimming left V 5 bases short and J 4 bases short, with 17 bases between. Germline CDR1 and CDR2: SEHNR and FQNEAQ (reference sequence). The CDR3 here is CASSPTGGAVNEKLFF. CDR3 bases: TGTGCCAGCAGCCCAACGGGGGGGGCCGTTAATGAAAAACTGTTTTTT.

The gene calls are TRBV18 and TRBJ1-1; 7 bases agree with TRBD1. This CDR3 spans 15 amino acids. The germline gives CDR1 KGHSH, CDR2 LQKENI. V was clipped by 6 bases and J by 0 bases; unmatched bases: 7. This CDR3 reads CASSIGGGLNTEAFF. The CDR3 nucleotides read TGTGCCAGCTCTATAGGAGGGGGCCTGAACACTGAAGCTTTCTTT.

In DNA, the CDR3 is TGTGCCAGGGAGACAGGGGGGACCGGGGAGCTGTTTTTT. Amino acids: CARETGGTGELFF. V gene TRBV2 combines with J gene TRBJ2-2, with 9 bases matching TRBD1. Germline V lookup: CDR1 SNHLY, CDR2 FYNNEI. There are 13 residues in the CDR3. Trimming cost V 9 bases and J 5 bases; bases outside gene matches: 4.

The chain is built from TRBV24-1 and TRBJ2-1; tentatively, D is TRBD2 (6 bases). V was trimmed by 4 bases and J by 1 base, leaving 16 bases between them. CDR3 size: 17 residues. Germline CDR1 and CDR2: KGHDR and SFDVKD. CDR3 nucleotides: TGTGCCACCAGTGAGGCCACGGGGGTGCGGTCCTACAATGAGCAGTTCTTC. As protein: CATSEATGVRSYNEQFF.

This chain connects TRBV5-1 to TRBJ2-1; TRBD2 matches 9 bases. This CDR3 is built from 17 residues. Germline lookup yields CDR1 SGHRS and CDR2 YFSETQ. Trimming took 0 bases from V and 0 from J; bases not matched to a gene: 4. CDR3 sequence: CASSLEGGRDSYNEQFF. The CDR3 nucleotides are TGCGCCAGCAGCTTGGAGGGCGGGAGGGACTCCTACAATGAGCAGTTCTTC.

The V call is TRBV18, the J call TRBJ2-7; unclear D gene. Trimming took 4 bases from V and 4 from J, leaving 5 bases between them. This CDR3 region has 11 residues. Germline V gives CDR1 KGHSH, CDR2 LQKENI. The CDR3 protein is CASSQSYEQYF. CDR3 DNA: TGTGCCAGCTCACAATCATACGAGCAGTACTTC.

The rearrangement joins TRBV6-5 to TRBJ2-7; D is possibly TRBD1 (6 bases). The V and J ends lost 0 bases and 4 bases respectively, with 16 bases between them. The CDR3 runs to 16 residues. Germline values: CDR1 MNHEY, CDR2 SVGAGI. The CDR3 DNA follows: TGTGCCAGCAGTTACTCTAACCCAGGGGAATTGTACGAGCAGTACTTC. It specifies CASSYSNPGELYEQYF.

The genes are TRBV19 and TRBJ1-5; D is uncertain. The ends were cut back, 6 bases at V and 0 bases at J, with 12 bases in the middle. CDR3 length: 15 residues. Per germline, CDR1 LNHDA and CDR2 SQIVND (reference sequence). CDR3 residues: CASSPRLYSNQPQHF. The CDR3 DNA sequence: TGTGCCAGTAGCCCGCGATTATATAGCAATCAGCCCCAGCATTTT.

J is TRBJ2-7 and V is TRBV7-9; D call uncertain. V gave up 5 bases and J gave up 1 base, with 6 bases separating them. CDR1 SEHNR and CDR2 FQNEAQ come from the germline V gene (reference sequence). The CDR3 contains 12 residues. In DNA, the CDR3 is TGTGCCAGCAGCCCCACATCCTACGAGCAGTACTTC. Amino acid sequence: CASSPTSYEQYF. Together with reference TRBV7-9 and TRBJ2-7, the CDR3 gives the full variable domain: DTGVSQNPRHKITKRGQNVTFRCDPISEHNRLYWYRQTLGQGPEFLTYFQNEAQLEKSRLLSDRFSAERPKGSFSTLEIQRTEQGDSAMYLCASSPTSYEQYFGPGTRLTVT.

The chain employs TRBV19 and TRBJ2-2; 10 positions match TRBD2. Germline lookup yields CDR1 LNHDA and CDR2 SQIVND (reference sequence). CDR3 length equals 16 residues. With V trimmed by 5 bases and J by 4 bases, 7 bases remained unmatched. The CDR3: CASSPRTSGLTGELFF. In DNA, the CDR3 is TGTGCCAGTAGTCCCCGGACTAGCGGACTCACCGGGGAGCTGTTTTTT. The whole variable domain, remainder taken from reference TRBV19 and TRBJ2-2, is DGGITQSPKYLFRKEGQNVTLSCEQNLNHDAMYWYRQDPGQGLRLIYYSQIVNDFQKGDIAEGYSVSREKKESFPLTVTSAQKNPTAFYLCASSPRTSGLTGELFFGEGSRLTVL.

This clone was observed a handful of times. This rearrangement joins TRBV24-1 to TRBJ2-2; 7 bases map to TRBD1. The trim removed 0 bases at V and 6 bases at J, leaving 6 bases unmatched. Germline values: CDR1 KGHDR, CDR2 SFDVKD. The CDR3 contains 16 residues. The CDR3 nucleotides are TGTGCCACCAGTGATTTGGGGGACAGCGCGGCCGGGGAGCTGTTTTTT. Translation gives CATSDLGDSAAGELFF.

This clone was seen only once. The chain has TRBV9 and TRBJ2-1; D may be TRBD2 (7 bases). The V end was cut by 0 bases, the J end by 3 bases, with 19 bases between. This CDR3 has 18 residues. The germline V gene encodes CDR1 SGDLS and CDR2 YYNGEE. This chain's CDR3 is CASSVVPGGGGYYNEQFF. The DNA of the CDR3 is TGTGCCAGCAGCGTAGTCCCGGGAGGTGGGGGCTACTACAATGAGCAGTTCTTC.

The genes are TRBV6-5 and TRBJ2-7, with D maybe TRBD2 (7 bases). Trimming removed 2 bases at V and 6 bases at J, with 17 bases between. The CDR3 extends over 15 amino acids. Germline V gene data show CDR1 as MNHEY and CDR2 as SVGAGI. The CDR3, as DNA: TGTGCCAGCAGTTACACGAGGGGGGGGATTAGCGAGCAGTACTTC. Translated: CASSYTRGGISEQYF.

The V call is TRBV4-3, the J call TRBJ2-3; D remains ambiguous. This CDR3 is built from 16 residues. V shed 1 base and J shed 2 bases, with 13 bases lying between them. CDR1 and CDR2 (germline): LGHNA, YSLEER. The CDR3 loop reads CASSQGSTDDTDTQYF. CDR3 bases: TGCGCCAGCAGCCAAGGCTCTACAGATGACACAGATACGCAGTATTTT.

The chain carries TRBV6-2 or TRBV6-3 and TRBJ1-4, with D unclear. The CDR3 loop spans 16 amino acids. With 2 bases removed from V and 8 bases from J, the gap between germline ends came to 18 bases. Germline V gives CDR1 MNHEY, CDR2 SVGEGT. The CDR3, as DNA: TGTGCCAGCAGTTACGGTTTGAGAGGACGGAGGGAAAAACTGTTTTTT. The encoded protein is CASSYGLRGRREKLFF.

In this sample, this clone turned up once. The rearrangement links TRBV28 to TRBJ2-2, with a possible D match to TRBD2 (6 bases). Germline values: CDR1 MDHEN, CDR2 SYDVKM. This CDR3 region has 15 residues. V was pared by 5 bases and J by 3 bases, with 13 bases between. CDR3 protein: CASSIGTLDTGELFF. The CDR3 bases are TGTGCCAGCAGTATCGGGACTTTGGACACCGGGGAGCTGTTTTTT.

This chain links TRBV29-1 with TRBJ2-1; 15 bases fit TRBD2. V shed 3 bases and J 6 bases; nucleotides not matched to a gene: 6. CDR3 length equals 16 residues. The germline V gene encodes CDR1 SQVTM and CDR2 ANQGSEA. CDR3 loop: CSVEGLAGGKANEQFF. Here the CDR3 DNA reads TGCAGCGTTGAGGGACTAGCGGGGGGCAAGGCCAATGAGCAGTTCTTC.

This chain uses TRBV3-1 (or the pseudogene TRBV3-2) with TRBJ2-2; 7 bases map to TRBD2. The CDR3 loop spans 15 amino acids. V was clipped by 5 bases and J by 2 bases; unmatched bases: 5. Germline assignment: CDR1 LGHDT and CDR2 YNNKEL (reference sequence). CDR3 protein: CASSGTSANTGELFF. For the CDR3, the DNA is TGTGCCAGCAGCGGAACTAGCGCCAACACCGGGGAGCTGTTTTTT.

The genes are TRBV7-2 and TRBJ1-6, with TRBD1 as a possible D gene (6 bases). The CDR3 totals 15 residues. Trimming removed 5 bases from V and 5 bases from J, with 13 bases in between. Germline CDR1 SGHTA, CDR2 FQGNSA. CDR3 sequence reads: CASSLKAGDNSPLHF. CDR3 DNA sequence: TGTGCCAGCAGCCTAAAAGCAGGGGATAATTCACCCCTCCACTTT.

The chain is built from TRBV7-9 and TRBJ2-1; TRBD2 is a possible D gene (6 bases). V dropped 4 bases and J dropped 6 bases, with 16 bases sitting between them. This CDR3 contains 15 residues. Per the germline V gene, CDR1 is SEHNR and CDR2 is FQNEAQ (reference sequence). The CDR3 region is CASSSRDFDSNEQFF. CDR3 nucleotides: TGTGCCAGCAGCTCTCGGGACTTCGATAGCAATGAGCAGTTCTTC.

This rearrangement joins TRBV4-3 to TRBJ1-2, with D maybe TRBD1 (6 bases). The CDR3 has 15 amino acids. V lost 1 base and J 0 bases, leaving 9 bases between the germline ends. Germline loops: CDR1 LGHNA, CDR2 YSLEER. CDR3 region: CASSQGTGTNYGYTF. The CDR3 nucleotides read TGCGCCAGCAGCCAAGGCACAGGGACTAACTATGGCTACACCTTC.

The J gene is TRBJ2-3, the V gene TRBV5-1, with 7 bases lining up with TRBD2. V lost 0 bases and J lost 5; bases outside the gene matches: 3. There are 14 residues in the CDR3. Germline loops: CDR1 SGHRS, CDR2 YFSETQ. The CDR3 loop is CASSLEREGDTQYF. The DNA for the CDR3 is TGCGCCAGCAGCTTGGAGAGGGAGGGAGATACGCAGTATTTT.